This TCR beta chain was documented in a study of blood T cells in healthy people across ages. Combining a sample-barcoded 5' primer with a J-beta primer mix, a second PCR ran for 7 to 11 cycles. MiXCR, run by TCRdb on the 5' RACE reads, gives a single entry per CDR3 protein. The data show fewer than 900,000 distinct CDR3 sequences, approximately 50% seen once. Whole-study findings and limits: The study lacked donor CMV status, which possibly confounded expanded clonotype changes.

V was trimmed by 4 bases and J by 3 bases, leaving 12 bases between them. Germline loops: CDR1 SQVTM, CDR2 ANQGSEA. The CDR3 has 13 residues. With regard to this clonotype: Its specificity is not known.

V and J are TRBV29-1 and TRBJ2-5; D might be TRBD2 (6 bases). Sequenced input: blood. This receptor was taken from a woman in her fifties or sixties in good health. The chain's CDR3 is CSVAGTEKETQYF. In DNA, the CDR3 is TGCAGCGTTGCAGGGACTGAAAAAGAGACCCAGTACTTC.